Listed below are T cell receptor beta chains from one sample, sequenced in a study of blood T cell repertoires in COVID-19. The table came from immunoSEQ multiplex PCR; TCRdb's copy has only in-frame clones and leaves some out. The table has 100,000 to 140,000 clones, about 90% seen once. Material: peripheral blood. These receptors originate from a middle-aged man with active or convalescent COVID-19. Both conserved end residues are part of each CDR3. A D gene is named only where the DNA matches it firmly. Size is omitted from some rows. Given values are once, few, many or a class for expanded clones.

TRBV27	17	TRBJ1-5	TRBD1	once	CASSLFSGGLSNQPQHF	TGTGCCAGCAGTTTATTTTCAGGGGGATTGAGCAATCAGCCCCAGCATTTT
TRBV9	11	TRBJ1-2	-	-	CASTGLGGYTF	TGTGCCAGCACCGGACTCGGTGGCTACACCTTC
TRBV29-1	14	TRBJ1-1	TRBD1	-	CSVEGRGLINEAFF	TGCAGCGTTGAAGGCAGGGGGCTTATTAATGAAGCTTTCTTT
TRBV9	16	TRBJ1-2	TRBD1	-	CASSRGGVIWGYGYTF	TGTGCCAGCAGCCGAGGGGGCGTCATTTGGGGCTATGGCTACACCTTC
TRBV7-2	15	TRBJ1-4	-	once	CASSLMGPGGEKLFF	TGTGCCAGCAGCTTAATGGGGCCAGGAGGGGAAAAACTGTTTTTT
TRBV2	13	TRBJ2-5	-	-	CASSAGLGETQYF	TGTGCCAGCAGTGCAGGGTTGGGAGAGACCCAGTACTTC
TRBV28	12	TRBJ2-7	-	-	CASSSPGREQYF	TGTGCCAGCAGTTCCCCGGGTCGCGAGCAGTACTTC
TRBV3-1/TRBV3-2	15	TRBJ2-7	TRBD2	-	CASSQDASGSYEQYF	TGTGCCAGCAGCCAAGATGCTAGCGGGAGCTACGAGCAGTACTTC
TRBV7-2	16	TRBJ1-5	TRBD1	-	CASSLTWTGGDQPQHF	TGTGCCAGCAGCTTAACTTGGACAGGGGGGGATCAGCCCCAGCATTTT
TRBV30	14	TRBJ1-1	TRBD1	-	CACVGTGGVTEAFF	TGTGCCTGCGTGGGGACAGGAGGGGTCACTGAAGCTTTCTTT
TRBV28	15	TRBJ2-1	TRBD2	-	CASSSLAGGPDEQFF	TGTGCCAGCAGTTCTCTAGCGGGAGGGCCAGATGAGCAGTTCTTC
TRBV5-4	16	TRBJ2-2	TRBD1	-	CASSYQGAANTGELFF	TGTGCCAGCAGCTATCAGGGGGCCGCGAACACCGGGGAGCTGTTTTTT
TRBV5-6	13	TRBJ2-3	TRBD1	-	CASGTGGSDTQYF	TGTGCCAGCGGGACAGGGGGGTCAGATACGCAGTATTTT
TRBV5-4	17	TRBJ2-1	TRBD2	once	CASSSLGLAGIYNEQFF	TGTGCCAGCAGCTCGTTAGGTCTAGCGGGAATCTACAATGAGCAGTTCTTC
TRBV7-8	16	TRBJ2-5	TRBD2	few	CASSLGGLATQETQYF	TGTGCCAGCAGCTTAGGGGGACTAGCGACCCAAGAGACCCAGTACTTC
TRBV11-1	15	TRBJ1-2	TRBD1	-	CASSPFRGQTYGYTF	TGTGCCAGCAGCCCTTTCAGGGGGCAGACCTATGGCTACACCTTC
TRBV9	16	TRBJ2-5	-	-	CASSVAPLAYQETQYF	TGTGCCAGCAGCGTAGCTCCACTAGCCTACCAAGAGACCCAGTACTTC
TRBV5-1	14	TRBJ1-3	TRBD1	-	CASSSGQGGNTIYF	TGCGCCAGCAGCTCAGGACAGGGGGGAAACACCATATATTTT
TRBV10-2	13	TRBJ1-1	-	-	CASSPQGGTEAFF	TGCGCCAGCAGTCCGCAGGGTGGCACTGAAGCTTTCTTT
TRBV7-3	14	TRBJ2-2	TRBD1	-	CASSWTGATGELFF	TGTGCCAGCAGCTGGACAGGGGCCACCGGGGAGCTGTTTTTT
TRBV28	18	TRBJ2-1	-	-	CASTRRAKGKSSYNEQFF	TGTGCCAGCACCCGGAGGGCCAAGGGAAAAAGCTCCTACAATGAGCAGTTCTTC
TRBV4-1	16	TRBJ1-4	TRBD1	-	CASSPTGGTANEKLFF	TGCGCCAGCAGCCCGACAGGGGGCACGGCTAATGAAAAACTGTTTTTT
TRBV25-1	12	TRBJ1-6	-	-	CASREAASPLHF	TGTGCCAGCAGGGAGGCCGCTTCACCCCTCCACTTT
TRBV28	13	TRBJ1-4	-	-	CASRDSANEKLFF	TGTGCCAGCAGGGACAGCGCTAATGAAAAACTGTTTTTT
TRBV5-1	11	TRBJ2-5	-	-	CASKTRETQYF	TGCGCCAGCAAAACTCGGGAGACCCAGTACTTC
TRBV7-2	14	TRBJ1-2	-	-	CASSLAPEAYGYTF	TGTGCCAGCAGCTTAGCGCCAGAGGCCTATGGCTACACCTTC
TRBV15	14	TRBJ2-7	-	-	CATSRGGTDMRQYF	TGTGCCACCAGCAGAGGCGGGACAGATATGCGGCAGTACTTC
TRBV21-1	18	TRBJ2-4	-	once	CASSKVDFFRGGRNIQYF	TGTGCCAGCAGCAAAGTCGACTTTTTTAGGGGGGGAAGAAACATTCAGTACTTC
TRBV6-5	11	TRBJ1-3	-	-	CASISGNTIYF	TGTGCCAGCATCTCGGGAAACACCATATATTTT
TRBV2	15	TRBJ1-1	-	-	CASSGTGLGNTEAFF	TGTGCCAGCAGTGGGACTGGCCTAGGAAACACTGAAGCTTTCTTT
TRBV5-6	17	TRBJ2-3	TRBD2	-	CASSFPLGLAGADTQYF	TGTGCCAGCAGCTTCCCCCTCGGACTAGCGGGAGCCGATACGCAGTATTTT
TRBV7-9	12	TRBJ2-7	-	once	CASSQGFGLKYF	TGTGCCAGCAGCCAGGGTTTCGGGCTAAAGTACTTC
TRBV18	18	TRBJ1-3	-	-	CASSPPKSFGSSGNTIYF	TGTGCCAGCTCACCACCTAAGTCCTTCGGGAGCTCTGGAAACACCATATATTTT
TRBV7-9	12	TRBJ1-3	-	-	CASRLVGNTIYF	TGTGCCAGCAGACTAGTCGGAAACACCATATATTTT
TRBV30	13	TRBJ1-1	TRBD1	-	CAEQGAPGTEAFF	TGTGCTGAACAGGGGGCACCAGGCACTGAAGCTTTCTTT
TRBV12-3/TRBV12-4	12	TRBJ1-6	-	-	CASRSTGSPLHF	TGTGCCAGCAGATCTACAGGGTCACCCCTCCACTTT
TRBV6-5	13	TRBJ2-3	-	-	CASRHRATDTQYF	TGTGCCAGCAGACACAGGGCCACAGATACGCAGTATTTT
TRBV30	13	TRBJ1-2	-	once	CAWSRGPIYGYTF	TGTGCCTGGAGTCGAGGGCCCATCTATGGCTACACCTTC
TRBV19	16	TRBJ1-1	-	-	CASSSAGAAWNTEAFF	TGTGCCAGTAGTAGCGCAGGGGCCGCCTGGAACACTGAAGCTTTCTTT
TRBV21-1	17	TRBJ2-2	-	-	CASRGLAEVQNTGELFF	TGTGCCAGCAGAGGCCTAGCGGAAGTCCAGAACACCGGGGAGCTGTTTTTT
TRBV7-2	14	TRBJ1-1	-	-	CASSLGQMNTEAFF	TGTGCCAGCAGCTTAGGACAGATGAACACTGAAGCTTTCTTT
TRBV5-1	14	TRBJ2-3	-	once	CASSFNSAPDTQYF	TGCGCCAGCAGCTTCAATAGCGCCCCAGATACGCAGTATTTT
TRBV6-2/TRBV6-3	14	TRBJ1-2	TRBD1	-	CASSETGTNYGYTF	TGTGCCAGCAGCGAGACAGGGACGAACTATGGCTACACCTTC
TRBV7-9	14	TRBJ2-7	-	-	CASSLSREHYEQYF	TGTGCCAGCAGCCTCTCCCGGGAGCACTACGAGCAGTACTTC
TRBV28	16	TRBJ1-1	-	-	CASSLRAEQTDTEAFF	TGTGCCAGCAGTTTACGAGCAGAACAGACGGACACTGAAGCTTTCTTT
TRBV5-1	11	TRBJ2-7	-	-	CASSAREQQYF	TGCGCCAGCAGCGCCCGGGAACAGCAGTACTTC
TRBV4-3	17	TRBJ2-1	TRBD2	-	CASSQDGPSGVYNEQFF	TGCGCCAGCAGCCAAGATGGCCCTAGCGGTGTGTACAATGAGCAGTTCTTC
TRBV18	15	TRBJ1-1	-	-	CASSPRQTMNTEAFF	TGTGCCAGCTCACCACGACAGACCATGAACACTGAAGCTTTCTTT
TRBV6-5	15	TRBJ2-3	TRBD2	-	CASSSSGSNSDTQYF	TGTGCCAGCAGTTCTAGCGGGAGTAATTCAGATACGCAGTATTTT